Shown below are 2 T cell receptor beta chains from a single sample sequenced in a study of technical replicates of blood from a few donors. Profiling relied on immunoSEQ multiplex PCR, and the TCRdb table lists in-frame clones only, not all of them. This table holds tens of thousands of clones, over 90% found once. Material: PBMCs. The receptors come from a human donor in good health. Some clones in this sample may be carry-over from other donors' samples.

The chain combines TRBV5-1 with TRBJ2-1; no definite D call. Germline CDR1 and CDR2: SGHRS and YFSETQ. The CDR3 loop spans 12 amino acids. Trimming left V 1 base short and J 5 bases short, with 4 bases between. In nucleotides, the CDR3 is TGCGCCAGCAGCTTGTCAGACAATGAGCAGTTCTTC. It specifies CASSLSDNEQFF.

The chain joins TRBV10-3 to TRBJ2-5, with 10 bases lining up with TRBD2. The CDR3 contains 15 residues. Germline loops: CDR1 ENHRY, CDR2 SYGVKD. The V and J ends lost 4 bases and 5 bases, in that order; junction bases with no gene match: 7. The CDR3 protein is CAISGVGTSVETQYF. CDR3 sequence (DNA): TGTGCCATCAGTGGGGTAGGGACTAGCGTGGAGACCCAGTACTTC.